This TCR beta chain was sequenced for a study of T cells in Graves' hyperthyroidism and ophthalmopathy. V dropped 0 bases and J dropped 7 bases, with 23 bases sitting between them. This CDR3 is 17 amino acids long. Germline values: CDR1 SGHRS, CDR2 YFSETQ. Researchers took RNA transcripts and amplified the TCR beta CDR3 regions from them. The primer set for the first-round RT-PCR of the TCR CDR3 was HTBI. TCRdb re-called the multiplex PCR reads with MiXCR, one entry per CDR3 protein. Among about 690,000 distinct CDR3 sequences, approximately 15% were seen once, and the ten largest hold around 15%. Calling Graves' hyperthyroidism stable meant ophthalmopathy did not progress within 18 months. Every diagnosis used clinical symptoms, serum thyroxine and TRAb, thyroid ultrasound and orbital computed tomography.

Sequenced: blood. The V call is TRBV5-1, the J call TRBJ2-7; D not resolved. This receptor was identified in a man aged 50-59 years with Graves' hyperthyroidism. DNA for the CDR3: TGCGCCAGCAGCTTGGATCCCTCCAGGTCAGTTATCGGAGAGCAGTACTTC. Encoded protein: CASSLDPSRSVIGEQYF.